Shown below are 12 T cell receptor beta chains from a single sample sequenced in a study of Graves' ophthalmopathy and Graves' hyperthyroidism. The study amplified TCR beta CDR3 regions using RNA transcripts. Second-round multiplex PCR came after a first-round RT-PCR that employed HTBI primers. TCRdb re-analysed the multiplex PCR reads in MiXCR, keeping a single row per CDR3 protein. The sample carries 600,000 to 950,000 distinct CDR3 sequences, about 44% recorded once. The material sequenced was peripheral blood. These receptors all stem from an adult man with Graves' ophthalmopathy.

This clonotype occurred a few times. This sequence joins TRBV12-3 or TRBV12-4 and TRBJ2-7; TRBD2 matches at 10 bases. The CDR3 loop spans 13 amino acids. The junction had 8 bases not matched to a gene; V was cut back by 5 bases and J by 10 bases. The CDR3 DNA is TGTGCCAGCAGTCCACTGGGACTAGCGAAACAGTACTTC. Its translation is CASSPLGLAKQYF.

The rearrangement joins TRBV29-1 to TRBJ1-2, with a weak D call TRBD1 (6 bases). Germline CDR1 is SQVTM and CDR2 is ANQGSEA. With 8 bases removed from V and 7 bases from J, the gap between germline ends came to 20 bases. The CDR3 is made up of 13 amino acids. This CDR3 reads CSSPQGRGSGYTF. CDR3 bases: TGCAGCTCACCCCAGGGCAGGGGAAGTGGCTACACCTTC.

This clonotype was observed at least ten times. The rearrangement links TRBV7-8 to TRBJ2-7; 10 bases match TRBD2. CDR1 is SGHVS and CDR2 is FQNEAQ in the germline V gene. With V trimmed by 4 bases and J by 5 bases, 5 bases remained unmatched. The CDR3 has 14 residues. The CDR3 here is CASSSGTSVNEQYF. CDR3 DNA sequence: TGTGCCAGCAGCTCCGGGACTAGCGTCAACGAGCAGTACTTC.

CDR3 residues: CASRQSGSSYEQYF. CDR3 DNA: TGTGCCAGCAGACAAAGCGGGAGTTCCTACGAGCAGTACTTC. The V gene is TRBV10-3, the J gene TRBJ2-7; 8 bases line up with TRBD2. This CDR3 has 14 amino acids. Germline V gene sequence: CDR1 ENHRY, CDR2 SYGVKD. The V and J ends lost 10 bases and 1 base, in that order; junction bases with no gene match: 9.

This clonotype was detected ten times or more. This chain joins TRBV11-2 and TRBJ2-5, with TRBD2 matching 7 bases. The CDR3 contains 13 residues. The V gene end was trimmed by 5 bases and the J gene end by 5 bases; junction bases not matched to a gene: 5. Germline assignment: CDR1 SGHAT and CDR2 FQNNGV. This chain's CDR3 is CASSGGLRETQYF. The CDR3 DNA is TGTGCCAGCAGCGGGGGACTACGGGAGACCCAGTACTTC.

This clonotype was picked up a small number of times. The CDR3 here is CSARDSSLEIEQYF. In DNA, the CDR3 is TGCAGTGCTAGAGATTCTTCGTTAGAAATCGAGCAGTACTTC. This sequence joins TRBV20-1 and TRBJ2-7; D remains unclear. V lost 0 bases, J lost 6 bases, and 15 bases lay in between. The CDR3 runs 14 residues. Germline V gives CDR1 DFQATT, CDR2 SNEGSKA (reference sequence).

The chain recombines TRBV15 with TRBJ1-1, with D hard to call. Germline V CDR1 and CDR2: LNHNV, YYDKDF (reference sequence). The CDR3 is made up of 16 amino acids. The V end lost 5 bases, the J end lost 0 bases, and 16 bases lay between the germline ends. In DNA, the CDR3 is TGTGCCACCAGCGTTCGCAGGCAAGGGATGAACACTGAAGCTTTCTTT. This sequence encodes CATSVRRQGMNTEAFF.

The chain has TRBV9 and TRBJ2-7; D is possibly TRBD2 (5 bases). The CDR3 contains 15 residues. Germline CDR1 is SGDLS and CDR2 is YYNGEE. V shed 4 bases and J shed 2 bases, with 16 bases lying between them. This CDR3 reads CASSSSSSGTYEQYF. The DNA for the CDR3 is TGTGCCAGCAGCAGCAGTAGCTCGGGAACCTACGAGCAGTACTTC.

At least ten counts were recorded for this clonotype. The V and J genes are TRBV19 and TRBJ1-4, with D perhaps matching TRBD1 (5 bases). CDR1 LNHDA and CDR2 SQIVND come from the germline V gene (reference sequence). The CDR3 totals 14 residues. With 5 bases removed from V and 4 bases from J, the gap between germline ends came to 11 bases. CDR3 in DNA: TGTGCCAGTAGTGTCCGGGACCATAATGAAAAACTGTTTTTT. Its translation is CASSVRDHNEKLFF.

V gene TRBV25-1 combines with J gene TRBJ1-2; D possibly corresponds to TRBD1 (5 bases). This CDR3 is built from 14 residues. Germline CDR1 and CDR2: MGHDK and SYGVNS. Between the trimmed V and J ends, which lost 6 bases and 2 bases, there was a span of 13 bases. The CDR3 DNA reads TGTGCCAGCAGGACTTATGAGGGGAACTATGGCTACACCTTC. Its translation is CASRTYEGNYGYTF.

The CDR3 DNA follows: TGTGCCAGCCATTCCACAGCCTACGAGCAGTACTTC. As protein: CASHSTAYEQYF. J is TRBJ2-7 and V is TRBV15, with no clear D. V shed 10 bases and J shed 2 bases, with 12 bases lying between them. The germline V gene encodes CDR1 LNHNV and CDR2 YYDKDF (reference sequence). CDR3 length: 12 amino acids.

This clonotype was observed at least ten times. The J gene is TRBJ1-5, the V gene TRBV7-2; 9 bases align to TRBD1. This CDR3 is built from 15 residues. V lost 5 bases to trimming and J lost 3 bases; unmatched junction nucleotides: 5. In germline, CDR1 is SGHTA, CDR2 FQGNSA. The CDR3 sequence: CASSGGQGLNQPQHF. CDR3 nucleotides: TGTGCCAGCAGCGGGGGACAGGGCCTCAATCAGCCCCAGCATTTT.